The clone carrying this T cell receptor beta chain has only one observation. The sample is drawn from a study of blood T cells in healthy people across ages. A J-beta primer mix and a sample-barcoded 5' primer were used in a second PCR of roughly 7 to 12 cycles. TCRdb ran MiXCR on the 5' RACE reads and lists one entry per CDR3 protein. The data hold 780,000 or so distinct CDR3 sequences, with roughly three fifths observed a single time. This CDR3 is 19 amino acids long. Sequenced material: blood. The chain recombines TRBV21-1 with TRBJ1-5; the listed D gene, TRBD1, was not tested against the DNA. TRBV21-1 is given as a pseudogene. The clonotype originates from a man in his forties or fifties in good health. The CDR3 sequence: CASSKVPHWETGRIQPQHF. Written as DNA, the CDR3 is TGTGCCAGCAGCAAAGTCCCTCATTGGGAGACAGGGCGAATTCAGCCCCAGCATTTT.